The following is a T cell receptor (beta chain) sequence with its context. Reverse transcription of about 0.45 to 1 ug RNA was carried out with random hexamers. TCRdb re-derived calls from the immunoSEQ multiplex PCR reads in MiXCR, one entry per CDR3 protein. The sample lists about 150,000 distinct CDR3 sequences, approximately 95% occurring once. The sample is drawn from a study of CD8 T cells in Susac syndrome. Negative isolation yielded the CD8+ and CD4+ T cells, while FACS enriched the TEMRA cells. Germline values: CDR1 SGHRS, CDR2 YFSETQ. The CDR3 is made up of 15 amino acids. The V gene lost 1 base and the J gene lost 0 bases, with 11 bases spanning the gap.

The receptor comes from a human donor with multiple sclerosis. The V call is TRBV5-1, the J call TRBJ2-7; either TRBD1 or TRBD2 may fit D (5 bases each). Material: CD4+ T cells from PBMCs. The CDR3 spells CASSLSAGSSYEQYF. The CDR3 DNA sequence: TGCGCCAGCAGCTTGTCGGCAGGGAGCTCCTACGAGCAGTACTTC.